This TCR beta chain was identified in a study of T cell responses to AZD1222 COVID-19 vaccine. On the study more broadly: Timing groups of about 4 and about 12 weeks for second doses were pooled.

Findings and caveats of the study: Variant regions that are unmutated are reportedly the target of nearly half of spike-specific TCRs. Clonal diversity may have been underestimated, and the donors were mostly white British, with more females than males.

As regards this clone: What it binds is unknown.

This table comes from immunoSEQ multiplex PCR, and its TCRdb copy is limited to in-frame clones, with some not included. This table holds approximately 100,000 clones, 86% found once. Germline assignment: CDR1 MGHRA and CDR2 YSYEKL. V shed 0 bases and J shed 13 bases, with 15 bases lying between them. This CDR3 region has 13 residues. The chain has TRBV4-1 and TRBJ1-2, with a possible D match to TRBD1 (6 bases). The starting material was peripheral blood, obtained on day 0 of AZD1222 vaccination. The receptor comes from an adult in good health. CDR3 sequence: CASSQDIYRETTF. The CDR3 DNA sequence: TGCGCCAGCAGCCAAGATATCTACAGGGAGACCACCTTC.